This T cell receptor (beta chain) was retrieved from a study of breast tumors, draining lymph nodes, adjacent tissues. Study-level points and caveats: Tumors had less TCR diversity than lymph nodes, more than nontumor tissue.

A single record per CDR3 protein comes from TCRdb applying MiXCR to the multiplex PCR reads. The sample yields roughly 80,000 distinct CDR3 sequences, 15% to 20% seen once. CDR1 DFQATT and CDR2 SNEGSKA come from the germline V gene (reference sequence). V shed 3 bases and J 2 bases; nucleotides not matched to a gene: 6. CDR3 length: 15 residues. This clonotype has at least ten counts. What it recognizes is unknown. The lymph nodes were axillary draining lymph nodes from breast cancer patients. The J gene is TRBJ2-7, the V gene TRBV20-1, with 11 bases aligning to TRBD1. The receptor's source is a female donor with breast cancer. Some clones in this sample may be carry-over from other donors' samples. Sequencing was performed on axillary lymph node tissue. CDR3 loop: CSARTGTGGTYEQYF. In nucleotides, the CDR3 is TGCAGTGCTAGGACCGGGACAGGGGGAACCTACGAGCAGTACTTC.